This T cell receptor (beta chain) was observed in a study of Graves' ophthalmopathy and Graves' hyperthyroidism. The TCR beta CDR3 regions underwent amplification from RNA transcripts. The workflow started with a first-round RT-PCR run with HTBI primers and then moved on to a second-round multiplex PCR. TCRdb reprocessed the multiplex PCR reads via MiXCR and lists one record per CDR3 protein. The sample includes about 500,000 distinct CDR3 sequences, just under 40% of them seen just once. Germline V gives CDR1 SGHVS, CDR2 FNYEAQ. The CDR3 is made up of 16 amino acids. Trimming took 0 bases from V and 4 from J, leaving 16 bases between them. This clonotype came up many times. Participants with hyperthyroidism, aged 18 to 65, were newly diagnosed with under 2 months' duration.

The receptor was isolated from an adult man with Graves' hyperthyroidism. Specimen: peripheral blood or thyroid tissue (not recorded which). The chain couples TRBV7-6 to TRBJ2-7, with a tentative D call TRBD2 (6 bases). The CDR3 loop is CASSLAVSSDGYEQYF. The CDR3 region has the DNA TGTGCCAGCAGCTTAGCGGTGTCTAGCGATGGATACGAGCAGTACTTC.